The count of the clone carrying this T cell receptor beta chain is one. Enrolment of Seattle patients took place during active infection, and they were followed longitudinally. This sample is part of a study of blood T cell repertoires in COVID-19. Study details: Acute-phase and convalescent COVID-19 samples originated in the United States, Italy and Spain.

Per the study methods: Cell counts per sample came from amplifying reference gene primers. Assay: immunoSEQ multiplex PCR; the TCRdb copy retains only in-frame clones and omits some. Clone size and the V and J calls come from that table; the DNA yielded D and trimming. There are hundreds of thousands of clones in the sample; approximately 86% occur only once, and just over 7% lies in the top ten. Germline V lookup: CDR1 WSHSY, CDR2 SAAADI. The CDR3 loop spans 17 amino acids. The V end lost 2 bases, the J end lost 5 bases, and 19 bases lay between the germline ends. This rearrangement joins TRBV10-2 to TRBJ2-4, with D possibly matching TRBD2 (6 bases). Specimen: peripheral blood. The origin of this receptor is a woman between 55 and 75 years old with COVID-19, enrolled during active disease. CDR3 bases: TGCGCCAGCAGTGAGCCCCAGGCAGGGAGGTTGGAAAACATTCAGTACTTC. It is translated as CASSEPQAGRLENIQYF.